The following is a T cell receptor (beta chain) sequence with its context. These data originate in a study of blood T cell repertoires in COVID-19. The overall study: Italy, Spain and the United States were the sources of the convalescent and acute COVID-19 samples. T cells, B-cell-depleted T cells, or PBMCs supplied cDNA or gDNA.

Original processing methods: For nucleated cells, counts were estimated from reference gene primer amplification. Clones were sequenced by immunoSEQ multiplex PCR, and TCRdb holds only the in-frame ones, with some missing. The V and J calls and the clone size are those of that table, but D and trimming were determined from the DNA. Here the sample spans about 310,000 clones, around 86% being singletons. The CDR3 contains 11 residues. Germline V CDR1 and CDR2: SQVTM, ANQGSEA. V lost 6 bases to trimming and J lost 8 bases, with 14 bases between them. This receptor was taken from a man aged 50-59 years with active or convalescent COVID-19. Sequencing was performed on peripheral blood. This chain uses TRBV29-1 with TRBJ2-7; D perhaps matches TRBD1 (6 bases). The DNA of the CDR3 is TGCAGCGTCCTGGACAGTACGAAGCAGTACTTC. Protein sequence: CSVLDSTKQYF.